The clone carrying this T cell receptor beta chain was recorded many times. Its antigen is undetermined. The data are from a study of T cell repertoires in cytomegalovirus infection. Study background: Indicated by public TCR beta signatures were CMV infection and matching HLA type.

Study-level points and caveats: Carriers of CMV and the relevant HLA type were discriminated by public TCR beta frequency.

TCRdb processed the reads anew with MiXCR; each CDR3 protein has one entry. Of 130,000 or so distinct CDR3 sequences listed, about 6% are singletons. The CDR3 consists of 13 residues. The V end was cut by 2 bases, the J end by 3 bases, with 9 bases between. From germline, CDR1 is SQVTM and CDR2 ANQGSEA. The chain links TRBV29-1 to TRBJ2-3, with D maybe TRBD1 (5 bases). This receptor was obtained from a human donor in good health (CMV status not recorded). Some clones in this sample may be carry-over from other donors' samples. Sequenced: PBMCs. CDR3 sequence reads: CSVELRQTDTQYF. Written as DNA, the CDR3 is TGCAGCGTTGAACTGAGACAGACAGATACGCAGTATTTT.